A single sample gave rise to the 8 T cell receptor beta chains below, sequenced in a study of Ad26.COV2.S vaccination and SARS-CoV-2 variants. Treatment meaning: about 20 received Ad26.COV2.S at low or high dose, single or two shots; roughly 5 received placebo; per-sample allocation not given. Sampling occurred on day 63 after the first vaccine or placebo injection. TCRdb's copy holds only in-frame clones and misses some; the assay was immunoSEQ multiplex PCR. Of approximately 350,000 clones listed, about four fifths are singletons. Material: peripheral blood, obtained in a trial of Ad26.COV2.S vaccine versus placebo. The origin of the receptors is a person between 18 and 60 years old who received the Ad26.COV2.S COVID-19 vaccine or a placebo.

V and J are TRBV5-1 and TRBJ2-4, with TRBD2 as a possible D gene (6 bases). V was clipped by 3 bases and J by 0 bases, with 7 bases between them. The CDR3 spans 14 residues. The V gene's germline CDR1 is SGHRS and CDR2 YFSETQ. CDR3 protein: CASSSGLAKNIQYF. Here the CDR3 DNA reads TGCGCCAGCAGCTCGGGACTAGCCAAAAACATTCAGTACTTC.

The CDR3 DNA reads as TGTGCCAGCAGCTTAGTGACAGGGGGCAATGGCTACACCTTC. This gives the protein CASSLVTGGNGYTF. This sequence joins TRBV7-2 and TRBJ1-2, with TRBD1 matching 10 bases. In germline, CDR1 is SGHTA, CDR2 FQGNSA. After removal of 1 base from V and 6 bases from J, the junction contained 2 bases not matched to a gene. The CDR3 runs to 14 residues.

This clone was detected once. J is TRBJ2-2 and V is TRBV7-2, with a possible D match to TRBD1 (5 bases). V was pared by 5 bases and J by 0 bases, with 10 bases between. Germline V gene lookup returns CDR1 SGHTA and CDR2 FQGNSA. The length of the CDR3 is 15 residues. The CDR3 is CASSLQGANTGELFF. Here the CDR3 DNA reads TGTGCCAGCAGCCTCCAAGGGGCGAACACCGGGGAGCTGTTTTTT.

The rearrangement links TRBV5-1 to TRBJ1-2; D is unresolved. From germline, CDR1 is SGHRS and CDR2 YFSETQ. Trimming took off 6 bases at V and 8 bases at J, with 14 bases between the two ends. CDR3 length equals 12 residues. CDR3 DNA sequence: TGCGCCAGCAAGAGATCCGGGGAAGGCTACACCTTC. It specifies CASKRSGEGYTF.

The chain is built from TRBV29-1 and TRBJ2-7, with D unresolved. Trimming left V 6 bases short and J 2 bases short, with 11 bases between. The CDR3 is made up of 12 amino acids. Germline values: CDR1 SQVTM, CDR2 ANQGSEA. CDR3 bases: TGCAGCGTAATGACTGAAACCTACGAGCAGTACTTC. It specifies CSVMTETYEQYF.

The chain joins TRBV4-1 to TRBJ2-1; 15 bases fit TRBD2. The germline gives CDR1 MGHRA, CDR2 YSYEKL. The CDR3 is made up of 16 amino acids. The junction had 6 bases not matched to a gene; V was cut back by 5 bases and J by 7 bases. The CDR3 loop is CASSYPGTSGGNEQFF. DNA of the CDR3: TGCGCCAGCAGCTACCCCGGGACTAGCGGGGGGAATGAGCAGTTCTTC.

The CDR3 nucleotides are TGTGCCAGCAGTTACTCGCGAGCTGGGGATACGCAGTATTTT. This encodes CASSYSRAGDTQYF. The V gene is TRBV6-5, the J gene TRBJ2-3; no clear D gene. This CDR3 region has 14 residues. The germline gives CDR1 MNHEY, CDR2 SVGAGI. V dropped 0 bases and J dropped 6 bases, with 10 bases sitting between them.

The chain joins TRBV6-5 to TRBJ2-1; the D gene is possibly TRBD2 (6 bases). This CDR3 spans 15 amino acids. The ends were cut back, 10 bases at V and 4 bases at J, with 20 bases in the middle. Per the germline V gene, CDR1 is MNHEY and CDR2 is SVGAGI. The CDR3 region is CATKGRDGEYNEQFF. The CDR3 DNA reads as TGTGCCACCAAGGGGCGGGACGGCGAATACAATGAGCAGTTCTTC.